This is a list of T cell receptor beta chains from one sample in a study of regulatory T cells in long-lasting Graves disease. TCRdb called the multiplex PCR reads again in MiXCR, with one record for every CDR3 protein. The table records roughly 380,000 distinct CDR3 sequences, over 15% of them present only once. This same sample was also taken into another study, of T cells in Graves' hyperthyroidism and ophthalmopathy.

Sequencing used peripheral blood mononuclear cells (PBMCs), obtained at new diagnosis, from a patient treated with antithyroid drugs. The source of these receptors is a man in his forties with Graves disease. Both conserved end residues are part of each CDR3. The D gene is left open where the match is weak. Only part of the rows carry a size: once, few, many, or a class if the clone is expanded.

J,V,D,size,DNA,CDR3
TRBJ2-7,TRBV14,.,few,TGTGCCAGCAGCCTGAGCGTGGGGTCCTACGAGCAGTACTTC,CASSLSVGSYEQYF
TRBJ2-6,TRBV20-1,.,few,TGCAGTGCTAGATCCTACTCTGGGGCCAACGTCCTGACTTTC,CSARSYSGANVLTF
TRBJ1-1,TRBV20-1,TRBD1,many,TGCAGTGCCTCCTGGAGACAGGGGAGGGGGAACACTGAAGCTTTCTTT,CSASWRQGRGNTEAFF
TRBJ2-5,TRBV6-5,.,few,TGTGCCAGCAGTTACTCTTGGAACAGACAAGAGACCCAGTACTTC,CASSYSWNRQETQYF
TRBJ1-2,TRBV20-1,.,.,TGCAGTGCTAGAGATCATCGGGGGAGGAACTATGACTACACCTTC,CSARDHRGRNYDYTF
TRBJ2-7,TRBV13,.,many,TGTGCCAGCAGCTTTAGTACCGGCTACGAGCAGTACTTC,CASSFSTGYEQYF
TRBJ1-4,TRBV12-3/TRBV12-4,.,.,TGTGCCAGCAGTTTACAGGGGCTAGATTCTAATGAAAAACTGTTTTTT,CASSLQGLDSNEKLFF
TRBJ2-3,TRBV12-3/TRBV12-4,TRBD2,few,TGTGCCAGCAGTATGTTTTCGGGGGGGCGGAATACGCAGTATTTT,CASSMFSGGRNTQYF
TRBJ2-3,TRBV9,TRBD2,many,TGTGCCAGCAGCGTGGATAGCGGGAGGTTCACAGATACGCAGTATTTT,CASSVDSGRFTDTQYF
TRBJ1-6,TRBV27,.,many,TGTGCCAGCAGTTCCGGACAGCGCTCCTATAATTCACCCCTCCACTTT,CASSSGQRSYNSPLHF
TRBJ2-7,TRBV3-1,.,.,TGTGCCAGCAGCCCACGGGCCCTTTCCTACGAGCAGTACTTC,CASSPRALSYEQYF
TRBJ1-1,TRBV12-3/TRBV12-4,.,.,TGTGCCAGCACCGGGGATGGGGTGGACACTGAAGCTTTCTTT,CASTGDGVDTEAFF
TRBJ2-2,TRBV6-1,.,.,TGTGCCATCGAAATGAGGGAGAACACCGGGGAGCTGTTTTTT,CAIEMRENTGELFF
TRBJ2-3,TRBV7-9,TRBD2,many,TGTGCCAGCAGCCAAGGCGGGGGGGGCACAGATACGCAGTATTTT,CASSQGGGGTDTQYF
TRBJ2-5,TRBV6-1,.,many,TGTGCCAGCAGTACGAGACAGTCTTATGGGGGTAGAGAGACCCAGTACTTC,CASSTRQSYGGRETQYF
TRBJ1-6,TRBV2,TRBD1,many,TGTGCCAGCAGGGGACAGTATAATTCACCCCTCCACTTT,CASRGQYNSPLHF
TRBJ1-1,TRBV4-1,TRBD1,many,TGCGCCAGCAGCCCGACAGGGTGGAACACTGAAGCTTTCTTT,CASSPTGWNTEAFF
TRBJ2-1,TRBV5-1,TRBD2,.,TGCGCCAGCAGCTCCCAGGGGACTAGCGGGGGGGCATCCTACAATGAGCAGTTCTTC,CASSSQGTSGGASYNEQFF
TRBJ2-3,TRBV9,TRBD1,many,TGTGCCAGCAGCGTTCAGGGGGCTAGCACAGATACGCAGTATTTT,CASSVQGASTDTQYF
TRBJ2-7,TRBV6-2/TRBV6-3,TRBD1,.,TGTGCCAGCACAATCAGACAGGGAGCCAGCCCCTACGAGCAGTACTTC,CASTIRQGASPYEQYF
TRBJ2-1,TRBV28,TRBD1,many,TGTGCCAGCAGTGGGGCCGGGACAGGGAGAAATGAGCAGTTCTTC,CASSGAGTGRNEQFF
TRBJ1-1,TRBV5-1,TRBD1,few,TGCGCCAGCAGCTTGGCTCGACAGGGCGGTAGAGAAGCTTTCTTT,CASSLARQGGREAFF
TRBJ2-5,TRBV6-1,.,.,TGTGCCAGCAACCGGATCGGACTCCCGGGCGGGACCCAGTACTTC,CASNRIGLPGGTQYF
TRBJ1-2,TRBV15,TRBD1,.,TGTGCCACCAGCAGGATGACAGGGGGCCTTGGCTACACCTTC,CATSRMTGGLGYTF
TRBJ1-1,TRBV28,TRBD1,many,TGTGCCAGCACGGACAGGTTCCCTGAAGCTTTCTTT,CASTDRFPEAFF
TRBJ2-1,TRBV6-2/TRBV6-3,TRBD1,few,TGTGCCAGCAGCCGCCCCCAAGGGACAGGGACGTATGAGCAGTTCTTC,CASSRPQGTGTYEQFF